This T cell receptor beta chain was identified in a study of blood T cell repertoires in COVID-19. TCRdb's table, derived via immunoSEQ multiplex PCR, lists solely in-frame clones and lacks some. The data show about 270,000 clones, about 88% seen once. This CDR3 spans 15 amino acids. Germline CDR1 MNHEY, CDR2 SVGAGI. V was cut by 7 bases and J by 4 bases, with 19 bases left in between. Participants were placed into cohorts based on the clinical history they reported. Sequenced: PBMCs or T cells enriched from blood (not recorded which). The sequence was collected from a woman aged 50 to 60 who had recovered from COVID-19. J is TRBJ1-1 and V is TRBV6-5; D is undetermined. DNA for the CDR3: TGTGCCAGCAACACGGAGGCGGGTGGTAGCACTGAAGCTTTCTTT. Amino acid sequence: CASNTEAGGSTEAFF.